This TCR beta chain was documented in a study of naive and memory T cell subsets. CDR1 and CDR2 from the germline V gene are MNHEY and SVGAGI. The V end lost 2 bases, the J end lost 0 bases, and 5 bases lay between the germline ends. The CDR3 is 15 amino acids. TCR cDNA received a 3' ligated oligonucleotide that carried a UMI. Cells were not sorted; total RNA input targeted 1 to 1000 ng. The SP2 primer and nested alpha and beta constant region primers amplified ligated cDNA in four rounds. Blood and skin TCR RNA was reverse transcribed with alpha and beta constant primers. TCRdb reanalysed the 5' RACE reads using MiXCR and keeps one entry per CDR3 protein. The table includes some 60,000 distinct CDR3 sequences, more than 7.5% detected once. There are a few counts of this clonotype.

The clonotype comes from a female donor in good health. The gene calls are TRBV6-5 and TRBJ2-6; no definite D call. The CDR3 DNA follows: TGTGCCAGCAGTTACGAGTCCTCTGGGGCCAACGTCCTGACTTTC. Translating gives CASSYESSGANVLTF.